Detailed here is one TCR beta chain. In the authors' methods: Amplification from reference gene primers served as the basis for estimated nucleated cell counts. Clones were sequenced by immunoSEQ multiplex PCR, and TCRdb holds only the in-frame ones, with some missing. V and J calls and clone size are as listed in that table; D and trimming were resolved from the DNA. The sample has roughly 67,000 clones; about 86% are singletons. The sample originates from a study of blood T cell repertoires in COVID-19. Across the whole study: Acute-phase and convalescent COVID-19 samples originated in the United States, Italy and Spain. Sources were T cells, B-cell-depleted T cells, or PBMCs; the material itself was cDNA or gDNA.

Trimming took 1 base from V and 2 from J, leaving 12 bases between them. The CDR3 extends over 15 amino acids. Germline-derived CDR1 and CDR2 are MGHRA and YSYEKL. The material sequenced was peripheral blood. The clonotype originates from a man in his fifties or sixties with acute or convalescent COVID-19. This sequence joins TRBV4-1 and TRBJ2-7; D might be TRBD1 (5 bases). The CDR3 DNA reads TGCGCCAGCAGCCAAGTAAAGGGGATCACCTACGAGCAGTACTTC. Its translation is CASSQVKGITYEQYF.